This T cell receptor beta chain appears in the sequencing data of a study of T cell repertoires in cytomegalovirus infection. About the study: From public TCR beta signatures came an indication of both CMV infection and matching HLA type.

Notes on the study in general: The study identified carriers of CMV plus the relevant HLA from cumulative public TCR beta family frequency. Ex vivo responses were dominated by HLA-C-restricted CMV-specific TCR beta clonotypes.

This clonotype was picked up a small number of times. Its antigen is as yet unknown. The CDR3 consists of 14 residues. V shed 4 bases, J shed 4 bases, and the junction held 5 bases outside the gene matches. Germline lookup yields CDR1 DFQATT and CDR2 SNEGSKA (reference sequence). TCRdb fed the reads into MiXCR, producing one record per CDR3 protein. This repertoire shows about 230,000 distinct CDR3 sequences, about 23% found once; its top ten account for about 18%. The sequenced material came from CD8+ T cells from PBMCs. The J gene is TRBJ1-2, the V gene TRBV20-1; 11 bases align to TRBD1. The clonotype comes from a human donor in good health (CMV status not recorded). Some clones in this sample may be carry-over from other donors' samples. The CDR3 region is CSATWTGGVYGYTF. In DNA form, the CDR3 reads TGCAGTGCTACCTGGACAGGGGGCGTCTATGGCTACACCTTC.